This T cell receptor (beta chain) was obtained from a study of cytomegalovirus exposure and HLA in healthy donors. The overall study: The 120 or so validation repertoires used a platform that matched the one used for the approximately 670 first-cohort repertoires, as a later analysis reported.

Losses at the gene ends were 1 base for V and 6 bases for J; bases not matched to a gene: 8. Per germline, CDR1 LNHDA and CDR2 SQIVND (reference sequence). The CDR3 loop spans 16 amino acids. This clone appeared once. Its antigen remains unidentified. Assay: immunoSEQ multiplex PCR; the TCRdb copy retains only in-frame clones and omits some. The sample has some 90,000 clones; about 96% are singletons. Findings of the study overall: Both high specificity and high sensitivity reportedly marked the classifier's diagnosis of cytomegalovirus status. There were a few CMV-associated chains whose specificity for CMV antigens was confirmed in vitro.

This receptor was taken from a man between 18 and 35 years old in good health and CMV-seronegative. Sequencing was done on a sample of PBMCs. The chain uses TRBV19 and TRBJ2-3; TRBD2 matches at 9 bases. CDR3 in amino acids: CASSIGTSAQVDTQYF. CDR3 in DNA: TGTGCCAGTAGTATAGGGACTAGCGCCCAGGTGGATACGCAGTATTTT.